One sample yielded the 11 T cell receptor beta chains listed below, sequenced in a study of OX40 agonist ivuxolimab in advanced cancers. Assay: immunoSEQ multiplex PCR; the TCRdb copy retains only in-frame clones and omits some. The data show tens of thousands of clones, about four fifths seen once. Source: CD4+ or CD8+ T cells sorted from blood, taken in a trial of the OX40 agonist ivuxolimab. The receptors come from an adult with an advanced solid tumor such as melanoma, head and neck, liver or kidney cancer.

This clone was counted only a few times. CDR3 in DNA: TGCAGCGTTGGGCTAGCGGGGAGCCAAGAGACCCAGTACTTC. This codes for CSVGLAGSQETQYF. This chain links TRBV29-1 with TRBJ2-5; 9 bases map to TRBD2. This CDR3 comprises 14 residues. The germline CDR1 and CDR2 sequences are SQVTM and ANQGSEA. V trimming: 4 bases; J trimming: 1 base; junction bases outside the gene matches: 4.

This chain uses TRBV11-2 with TRBJ2-1, with a weak D call TRBD1 (5 bases). Germline CDR1 SGHAT, CDR2 FQNNGV. CDR3 length equals 17 residues. V gave up 2 bases and J gave up 4 bases, with 18 bases separating them. CDR3 in DNA: TGTGCCAGCAGCTTACCGCGACAGCCGGCCCTATACAATGAGCAGTTCTTC. Translating gives CASSLPRQPALYNEQFF.

This clone was recorded once. V is TRBV6-4 and J is TRBJ1-4; D is undetermined. The germline CDR1 and CDR2 sequences are MRHNA and SNTAGT. Trimming shortened V by 6 bases and J by 10 bases, and 9 bases separated the two germline ends. The length of the CDR3 is 11 residues. The CDR3 DNA follows: TGTGCCAGCAGAGACGGAATAAAACTGTTTTTT. Its protein product is CASRDGIKLFF.

A few counts support this clone. The V and J genes are TRBV5-1 and TRBJ1-1; 8 nucleotides align to TRBD1. The CDR3 sequence is 13 residues long. V was clipped by 7 bases and J by 5 bases; unmatched bases: 7. Germline loops: CDR1 SGHRS, CDR2 YFSETQ. The CDR3 reads CASQGAMDTEAFF. For the CDR3, the DNA is TGCGCCAGCCAGGGGGCAATGGATACTGAAGCTTTCTTT.

V usage is TRBV7-3 and J usage is TRBJ1-1, with D maybe TRBD1 (6 bases). With 5 bases removed from V and 1 base from J, the gap between germline ends came to 14 bases. Germline CDR1 is SGHTA and CDR2 is FQGTGA. The length of the CDR3 is 15 residues. The CDR3 nucleotides are TGTGCCAGCAGCGGATCAGGGGTGAAGAACACTGAAGCTTTCTTT. Translation gives CASSGSGVKNTEAFF.

Only a few counts were recorded for this clone. Other DNA sequences within the sample encode an identical CDR3. V gene TRBV4-2 combines with J gene TRBJ2-7; D is ambiguous. Trimming cost V 2 bases and J 3 bases, with 20 bases left between them. CDR1 and CDR2 from the germline V gene are LGHNA and YNFKEQ. The CDR3 consists of 17 residues. CDR3 nucleotides: TGTGCCAGCAGCCAAACACTTTCTCCTGTCCTAAACTACGAGCAGTACTTC. Translated: CASSQTLSPVLNYEQYF.

Written as DNA, the CDR3 is TGTGCCAGTAGTATTGGCATTGGGGGGGGTGAAAAACTGTTTTTT. It encodes CASSIGIGGGEKLFF. The V call is TRBV19, the J call TRBJ1-4; tentative D call: TRBD1 (5 bases). This CDR3 region has 15 residues. V was cut by 3 bases and J by 7 bases, with 15 bases left in between. Germline V gene lookup returns CDR1 LNHDA and CDR2 SQIVND (reference sequence).

This clone was seen a handful of times. The rearrangement links TRBV6-5 to TRBJ1-2, with D perhaps matching TRBD1 (5 bases). Germline V gives CDR1 MNHEY, CDR2 SVGAGI. V was trimmed by 8 bases and J by 4 bases, leaving 11 bases between them. The length of the CDR3 is 12 residues. The CDR3 nucleotides are TGTGCCAGCGGATCAGGGAGCTATGGCTACACCTTC. Residues: CASGSGSYGYTF.

The chain recombines TRBV4-2 with TRBJ1-1; 7 nucleotides align to TRBD1. Per germline, CDR1 LGHNA and CDR2 YNFKEQ. The CDR3 is made up of 13 amino acids. Trimming removed 6 bases from V and 0 bases from J; junction bases left unmatched: 1. CDR3 sequence reads: CASRDRVNTEAFF. CDR3 DNA: TGTGCCAGCAGAGACAGGGTGAACACTGAAGCTTTCTTT.

The V gene is TRBV2, the J gene TRBJ2-5; the D gene is possibly TRBD1 (7 bases). This CDR3 region has 12 residues. Germline assignment: CDR1 SNHLY and CDR2 FYNNEI. Trimming took off 8 bases at V and 4 bases at J, with 11 bases between the two ends. The CDR3 loop is CASWRGRETQYF. CDR3 DNA sequence: TGTGCCAGCTGGAGGGGGCGAGAGACCCAGTACTTC.

The table lists this clone with a few counts. V and J are TRBV27 and TRBJ2-5; TRBD1 matches at 9 bases. V lost 6 bases to trimming and J lost 7 bases; unmatched junction nucleotides: 12. CDR3 length: 15 amino acids. Germline V gene lookup returns CDR1 MNHEY and CDR2 SMNVEV (reference sequence). The DNA of the CDR3 is TGTGCCAGCAGCGCCACAGGGGGCTTACTCCGGACCCAGTACTTC. Its translation: CASSATGGLLRTQYF.